The present T cell receptor beta chain was sequenced within a study of OX40 agonist ivuxolimab in advanced cancers. Libraries were prepared by immunoSEQ multiplex PCR; TCRdb keeps only in-frame clonotypes and omits some of them. The repertoire holds over 100,000 clones, with about 92% as singletons. Notes on the study in general: By week 6 at 0.1 to 3.0 mg/kg, blood CD4+ and CD8+ T cells had expanded clonally.

Points on this clone: Its antigen is currently unknown.

This clonotype originated in an adult with an advanced solid tumor such as melanoma, head and neck, liver or kidney cancer. The sequencing used CD4+ or CD8+ T cells sorted from blood, collected in a trial of the OX40 agonist ivuxolimab.

The CDR3 here is CASSGATGEQYF. In nucleotides, the CDR3 is TGTGCCAGCAGTGGGGCGACTGGCGAGCAGTACTTC. The V and J genes are TRBV6-5 and TRBJ2-7; perhaps TRBD1 as D (5 bases). The CDR3 contains 12 residues. Germline CDR1 reads MNHEY; CDR2 reads SVGAGI. Trimming took off 5 bases at V and 6 bases at J, with 11 bases between the two ends.